The 21 T cell receptor beta chains below come from one sample, sequenced in a study of blood T cell repertoires in COVID-19. Using immunoSEQ multiplex PCR, the repertoire was profiled, and TCRdb retains in-frame clones only, with some absent. The sample has 150,000 to 250,000 clones; about four fifths are singletons. Source material: PBMCs or T cells enriched from blood (not recorded which). The receptor source for this set is a man aged 40-55 years who had recovered from COVID-19.

The chain has TRBV27 and TRBJ2-3; 10 nucleotides align to TRBD2. V lost 2 bases to trimming and J lost 3 bases; unmatched junction nucleotides: 5. The germline V gene encodes CDR1 MNHEY and CDR2 SMNVEV (reference sequence). This CDR3 comprises 16 residues. CDR3 sequence reads: CASSLRLAGVTDTQYF. The DNA of the CDR3 is TGTGCCAGCAGTTTAAGGCTAGCGGGAGTTACAGATACGCAGTATTTT.

The chain has TRBV4-1 and TRBJ2-1; 8 nucleotides match TRBD2. CDR3 length equals 18 residues. After removal of 0 bases from V and 8 bases from J, the junction contained 15 bases not matched to a gene. Germline V gives CDR1 MGHRA, CDR2 YSYEKL. The CDR3 DNA follows: TGCGCCAGCAGCCAAGATCCGCTTTCAGCGGGAGCCCGATATGAGCAGTTCTTC. It encodes CASSQDPLSAGARYEQFF.

The rearrangement uses TRBV6-5 and TRBJ2-1, with 8 bases identical to TRBD2. The CDR3 spans 12 residues. Germline V gene data show CDR1 as MNHEY and CDR2 as SVGAGI. The V gene end was trimmed by 6 bases and the J gene end by 13 bases; junction bases not matched to a gene: 8. The CDR3 loop reads CASRLPGLEQFF. The CDR3, as DNA: TGTGCCAGCAGACTGCCGGGACTAGAACAGTTCTTC.

This chain connects TRBV11-2 to TRBJ1-1; TRBD1 aligns across 9 bases. Looked up from germline, CDR1 is SGHAT and CDR2 is FQNNGV. CDR3 length: 15 amino acids. J gave up 5 bases and V 4 bases, and 8 bases lay outside the gene matches. The CDR3 DNA is TGTGCCAGCAGCTCCTCGGACAGGGGTCCGACTGAAGCTTTCTTT. As protein: CASSSSDRGPTEAFF.

The gene calls are TRBV7-3 and TRBJ2-3; 15 positions agree with TRBD2. CDR1 is SGHTA, CDR2 FQGTGA, per germline. J was trimmed by 4 bases and V by 1 base; bases with no gene match: 15. The CDR3 runs to 21 residues. The CDR3 protein is CASSLRGGGLAGGPRADTQYF. In DNA form, the CDR3 reads TGTGCCAGCAGCTTAAGGGGGGGAGGACTAGCGGGAGGGCCAAGGGCAGATACGCAGTATTTT.

This clone appeared a single time. V usage is TRBV7-2 and J usage is TRBJ1-6; no definite D call. The V end was cut by 3 bases, the J end by 10 bases, with 16 bases between. In germline, CDR1 is SGHTA, CDR2 FQGNSA. The CDR3 spans 15 residues. The CDR3 loop reads CASSFTGGSGSPLHF. The CDR3 DNA follows: TGTGCCAGCAGCTTTACCGGCGGCAGCGGCTCACCCCTCCACTTT.

The CDR3 sequence: CASSIRDSNQPQHF. CDR3 coding DNA: TGTGCCAGTAGTATACGAGATAGCAATCAGCCCCAGCATTTT. The chain uses TRBV19 and TRBJ1-5, with D unclear. This CDR3 spans 14 amino acids. V was cut by 2 bases and J by 0 bases, with 5 bases left in between. Germline assignment: CDR1 LNHDA and CDR2 SQIVND (reference sequence).

CDR3 bases: TGTGCCAGCAGTTCCCCGGGACTAGCGGGAGGGCTCGAGCAGTACGTC. Its translation is CASSSPGLAGGLEQYV. This chain uses TRBV6-2 or TRBV6-3 with TRBJ2-7, with 16 nucleotides matching TRBD2. CDR3 length: 16 amino acids. Per the germline V gene, CDR1 is MNHEY and CDR2 is SVGEGT. Germline trimming cut 4 bases from V and 6 bases from J; bases unmatched to any gene: 6.

The chain employs TRBV28 and TRBJ1-1, with 7 bases matching TRBD1. Per germline, CDR1 MDHEN and CDR2 SYDVKM. The CDR3 covers 15 residues. The ends lost 3 bases at V and 4 bases at J; junction bases unmatched: 8. CDR3 region: CASSFLDRARTEAFF. DNA for the CDR3: TGTGCCAGCAGTTTCCTAGACAGGGCCCGCACTGAAGCTTTCTTT.

The chain has TRBV3-1 (or the pseudogene TRBV3-2) and TRBJ1-1; D might be TRBD1 (5 bases). Germline V gene data show CDR1 as LGHDT and CDR2 as YNNKEL (reference sequence). Trimming stripped 1 base from V and 3 bases from J, with 9 bases between. CDR3 length: 14 amino acids. CDR3 residues: CASSQAGRDTEAFF. CDR3 nucleotide sequence: TGTGCCAGCAGCCAAGCAGGGAGGGACACTGAAGCTTTCTTT.

DNA for the CDR3: TGTGCCAGCAGCTACCCCGCCCGGGGAGAAAAACTGTTTTTT. It yields the protein CASSYPARGEKLFF. This chain joins TRBV28 and TRBJ1-4; D gene uncertain. CDR3 size: 14 residues. The germline V and J ends were trimmed by 6 bases and 8 bases, with 16 bases remaining between them. Germline values: CDR1 MDHEN, CDR2 SYDVKM.

The gene calls are TRBV20-1 and TRBJ1-2; tentative D call: TRBD1 (6 bases). This CDR3 is built from 11 residues. V lost 6 bases and J 8 bases, leaving 13 bases between the germline ends. Germline V gene lookup returns CDR1 DFQATT and CDR2 SNEGSKA (reference sequence). The CDR3 is CSAPQGFGYTF. The CDR3 DNA reads as TGCAGTGCGCCACAGGGATTCGGCTACACCTTC.

The chain joins TRBV14 to TRBJ2-7; possibly TRBD1 for D (6 bases). Trimming pared 4 bases from V and 9 bases from J, leaving 13 bases between. The CDR3 is 12 amino acids. In germline, CDR1 is SGHDN, CDR2 FVKESK. The CDR3 protein is CASSLNRERQYF. The DNA of the CDR3 is TGTGCCAGCAGCCTTAACAGGGAAAGGCAGTACTTC. Looking up the rest from reference TRBV14 and TRBJ2-7 gives the full variable domain: EAGVTQFPSHSVIEKGQTVTLRCDPISGHDNLYWYRRVMGKEIKFLLHFVKESKQDESGMPNNRFLAERTGGTYSTLKVQPAELEDSGVYFCASSLNRERQYFGPGTRLTVT.

V is TRBV11-2 and J is TRBJ2-2, with 7 nucleotides matching TRBD2. In germline, CDR1 is SGHAT, CDR2 FQNNGV. The V gene end was trimmed by 0 bases and the J gene end by 5 bases; junction bases not matched to a gene: 12. The CDR3 contains 18 residues. The CDR3 is CASSLEVVSGIETGELFF. The CDR3 coding sequence is TGTGCCAGCAGCTTAGAGGTAGTGAGCGGGATCGAAACCGGGGAGCTGTTTTTT.

V and J are TRBV9 and TRBJ2-4; 13 positions agree with TRBD2. J was trimmed by 9 bases and V by 4 bases; bases with no gene match: 10. This CDR3 is built from 16 residues. Germline V lookup: CDR1 SGDLS, CDR2 YYNGEE. The CDR3 DNA is TGTGCCAGCAGCCCGACGACCGGACTAGCGGGAGTCATTCAGTACTTC. Translated: CASSPTTGLAGVIQYF.

The chain joins TRBV24-1 to TRBJ2-7; 9 nucleotides align to TRBD1. The germline gives CDR1 KGHDR, CDR2 SFDVKD. The CDR3 is 15 amino acids. V lost 3 bases and J lost 3; bases outside the gene matches: 5. CDR3 protein: CATSDPGTGNYEQYF. The CDR3 DNA reads as TGTGCCACCAGTGATCCCGGGACAGGGAACTACGAGCAGTACTTC.

This chain uses TRBV7-2 with TRBJ2-1, with TRBD2 matching 8 bases. CDR1 and CDR2 (germline): SGHTA, FQGNSA. The V segment lost 1 base and the J segment 8 bases; nucleotides outside the gene matches: 13. The CDR3 runs 17 residues. The CDR3 loop is CASSLDPGSGLAYEQFF. CDR3 coding DNA: TGTGCCAGCAGCTTAGACCCTGGCTCCGGACTAGCCTATGAGCAGTTCTTC.

This rearrangement joins TRBV27 to TRBJ1-1; a possible D gene is TRBD1 (5 bases). Per the germline V gene, CDR1 is MNHEY and CDR2 is SMNVEV (reference sequence). V lost 6 bases to trimming and J lost 6 bases, with 17 bases between them. The CDR3 sequence is 14 residues long. The CDR3 is CASRPGGSSPEAFF. Here the CDR3 DNA reads TGTGCCAGCAGACCCGGGGGGTCCAGCCCTGAAGCTTTCTTT.

The V call is TRBV5-1, the J call TRBJ2-3; 7 nucleotides match TRBD2. The CDR3 loop spans 14 amino acids. V trimming: 2 bases; J trimming: 3 bases; junction bases outside the gene matches: 3. CDR1 and CDR2 from the germline V gene are SGHRS and YFSETQ. The CDR3 loop reads CASSFGLVTDTQYF. CDR3 bases: TGCGCCAGCAGCTTCGGACTAGTTACAGATACGCAGTATTTT.

The V and J genes are TRBV12-3 or TRBV12-4 and TRBJ2-1, with TRBD2 as a possible D gene (5 bases). The CDR3 spans 11 residues. Trimming pared 10 bases from V and 4 bases from J, leaving 8 bases between. The CDR3 DNA sequence: TGTGCCACGACTAATTACAATGAGCAGTTCTTC. Translated: CATTNYNEQFF.

The genes are TRBV5-1 and TRBJ2-1; 10 bases align to TRBD2. This CDR3 is built from 18 residues. The V segment lost 3 bases and the J segment 3 bases; nucleotides outside the gene matches: 12. Germline V gene sequence: CDR1 SGHRS, CDR2 YFSETQ. The CDR3 DNA reads TGCGCCAGCAGCTCCGACCCTAGCGGGAGATCGGTCTACAATGAGCAGTTCTTC. This sequence encodes CASSSDPSGRSVYNEQFF.